This TCR beta chain is from a study of cytomegalovirus exposure and HLA in healthy donors. Regarding the study as a whole: Among the CMV-associated chains, a few were confirmed in vitro as specific for CMV antigens.

Trimming took off 1 base at V and 5 bases at J, with 14 bases between the two ends. Per germline, CDR1 SGHAT and CDR2 FQDESV (reference sequence). The CDR3 has 15 residues. In this sample, this clone turned up once. The target antigen is unknown. The PCR ran on 60 Vbeta and 13 Jbeta primers. Using immunoSEQ multiplex PCR, the repertoire was profiled, and TCRdb retains in-frame clones only, with some absent. The profile covers 150,000 to 200,000 clones, with around 75% appearing a single time and roughly 3% taken by the ten largest. The chain joins TRBV11-1 to TRBJ2-5; tentatively, D is TRBD2 (6 bases). The TCR originated in a woman in her fifties or sixties in good health and CMV-seropositive. The sequencing input was PBMCs. CDR3 region: CASSLGGEPRETQYF. In DNA form, the CDR3 reads TGTGCCAGCAGCTTAGGCGGGGAACCCAGGGAGACCCAGTACTTC.